Listed below are T cell receptor beta chains from one sample, sequenced in a study of blood T cell repertoires in COVID-19. The data were produced by immunoSEQ multiplex PCR, yet TCRdb's version contains in-frame clones alone and is incomplete. The table shows about 170,000 clones, with about 90% occurring only once. Sequenced sample: peripheral blood. The source of these receptors is a man aged 25 to 40 with COVID-19, enrolled during active disease. Each CDR3 is given with its conserved first and last residue. Size values are once, few and many counts, or a class for expanded clones, and some rows have none.

clone size: -; V gene: TRBV12-5; J gene: TRBJ2-5; CDR3 protein: CASGLGGTGLDRETQYF
clone size: -; V gene: TRBV29-1; J gene: TRBJ1-1; CDR3 protein: CSVVVQGQNTEAFF
clone size: few; V gene: TRBV12-3/TRBV12-4; J gene: TRBJ2-7; CDR3 protein: CASSRYYEQYF
clone size: once; V gene: TRBV7-2; J gene: TRBJ2-1; CDR3 protein: CASILGSYNEQFF
clone size: -; V gene: TRBV6-4; J gene: TRBJ1-2; CDR3 protein: CASSPDRGLYGYTF
clone size: -; V gene: TRBV7-3; J gene: TRBJ2-3; CDR3 protein: CASSPTGSTDTQYF
clone size: few; V gene: TRBV6-5; J gene: TRBJ1-2; CDR3 protein: CASRLLGRRYGYTF
clone size: once; V gene: TRBV7-2; J gene: TRBJ2-5; CDR3 protein: CASSPDRGRETQYF
clone size: -; V gene: TRBV15; J gene: TRBJ1-2; CDR3 protein: CATSPGVDYGYTF
clone size: -; V gene: TRBV10-3; J gene: TRBJ1-2; CDR3 protein: CATPGTRNYGYTF
clone size: -; V gene: TRBV5-8; J gene: TRBJ2-5; CDR3 protein: CASSLRAGGPRETQYF
clone size: once; V gene: TRBV30; J gene: TRBJ2-1; CDR3 protein: CAWSLSRGLNNEQFF
clone size: -; V gene: TRBV7-9; J gene: TRBJ2-5; CDR3 protein: CASSSAGTLPGETQYF
clone size: few; V gene: TRBV18; J gene: TRBJ2-5; CDR3 protein: CASSRGGEETQYF
clone size: -; V gene: TRBV28; J gene: TRBJ2-7; CDR3 protein: CASSLQQKPYEQYF
clone size: -; V gene: TRBV7-7; J gene: TRBJ2-5; CDR3 protein: CASSLRRTEGETQYF
clone size: -; V gene: TRBV28; J gene: TRBJ2-1; CDR3 protein: CASSSPYSGTYNEQFF
clone size: once; V gene: TRBV5-1; J gene: TRBJ1-1; CDR3 protein: CASGSQGTEAFF
clone size: -; V gene: TRBV6-2/TRBV6-3; J gene: TRBJ2-7; CDR3 protein: CASSDPGQGSYEQYF
clone size: -; V gene: TRBV28; J gene: TRBJ1-1; CDR3 protein: CASSSPGQGETEAFF
clone size: -; V gene: TRBV7-3; J gene: TRBJ2-2; CDR3 protein: CASSRLGGMNTGELFF
clone size: -; V gene: TRBV9; J gene: TRBJ1-2; CDR3 protein: CASSGNPGKYGYTF
clone size: once; V gene: TRBV28; J gene: TRBJ1-2; CDR3 protein: CASSPPPRSYGYTF
clone size: -; V gene: TRBV19; J gene: TRBJ1-1; CDR3 protein: CASSILADWNTEAFF
clone size: -; V gene: TRBV11-2; J gene: TRBJ1-3; CDR3 protein: CASSIVSRWASSGNTIYF
clone size: -; V gene: TRBV5-6; J gene: TRBJ1-6; CDR3 protein: CASSQESRPLHF
clone size: -; V gene: TRBV25-1; J gene: TRBJ1-4; CDR3 protein: CASSDENRVNEKLFF
clone size: once; V gene: TRBV7-2; J gene: TRBJ2-2; CDR3 protein: CASTPNGGGTNGELFF
clone size: -; V gene: TRBV9; J gene: TRBJ2-4; CDR3 protein: CASSPTGGAKNIQYF
clone size: -; V gene: TRBV19; J gene: TRBJ1-3; CDR3 protein: CASSKGESSGNTIYF
clone size: once; V gene: TRBV20-1; J gene: TRBJ2-5; CDR3 protein: CSASPSGGPQETQYF
clone size: -; V gene: TRBV20-1; J gene: TRBJ2-5; CDR3 protein: CSASRRAETQYF
clone size: few; V gene: TRBV27; J gene: TRBJ1-1; CDR3 protein: CASRGQAYTEAFF
clone size: once; V gene: TRBV27; J gene: TRBJ2-7; CDR3 protein: CASSLSRASHEQYF